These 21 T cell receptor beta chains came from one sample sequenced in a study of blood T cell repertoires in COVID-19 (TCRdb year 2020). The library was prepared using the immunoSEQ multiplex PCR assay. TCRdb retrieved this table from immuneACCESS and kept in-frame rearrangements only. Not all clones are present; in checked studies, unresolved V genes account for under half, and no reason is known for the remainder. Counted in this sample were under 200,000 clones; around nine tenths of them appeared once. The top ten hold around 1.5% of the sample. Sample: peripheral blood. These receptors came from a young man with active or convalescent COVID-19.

In nucleotides, the CDR3 is TGTGCCAGCAGCTCCACCCTAGCGGCCTCCTACAATGAGCAGTTCTTC. It codes for CASSSTLAASYNEQFF. V is TRBV7-2 and J is TRBJ2-1, with 7 bases aligning to TRBD2. There are 16 residues in the CDR3. CDR1 is SGHTA, CDR2 FQGNSA, per germline. After removal of 4 bases from V and 0 bases from J, the junction contained 6 bases not matched to a gene.

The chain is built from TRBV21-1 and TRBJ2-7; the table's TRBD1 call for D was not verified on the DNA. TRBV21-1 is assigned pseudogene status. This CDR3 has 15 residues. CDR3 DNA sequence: TGTGCCAGCAGCAAAGTAAGCCAGGGGGGCGACGAGCAGTACTTC. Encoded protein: CASSKVSQGGDEQYF.

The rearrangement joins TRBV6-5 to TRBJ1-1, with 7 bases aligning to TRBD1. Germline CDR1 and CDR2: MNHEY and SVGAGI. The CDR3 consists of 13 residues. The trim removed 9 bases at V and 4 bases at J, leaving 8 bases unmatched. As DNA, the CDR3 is TGTGCCAGTGGCAACACAGGGGCCACTGAAGCTTTCTTT. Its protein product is CASGNTGATEAFF.

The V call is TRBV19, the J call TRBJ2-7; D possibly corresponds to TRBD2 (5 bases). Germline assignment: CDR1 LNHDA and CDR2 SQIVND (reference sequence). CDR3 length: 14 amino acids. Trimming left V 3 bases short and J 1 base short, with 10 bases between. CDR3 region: CASSIPGISYEQYF. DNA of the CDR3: TGTGCCAGTAGTATTCCGGGGATTTCCTACGAGCAGTACTTC.

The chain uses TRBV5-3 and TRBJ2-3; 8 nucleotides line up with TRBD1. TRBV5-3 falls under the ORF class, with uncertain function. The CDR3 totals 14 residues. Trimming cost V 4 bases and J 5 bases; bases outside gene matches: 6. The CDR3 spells CARSAGGAGDTQYF. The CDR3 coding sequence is TGTGCCAGAAGCGCAGGGGGCGCGGGAGATACGCAGTATTTT.

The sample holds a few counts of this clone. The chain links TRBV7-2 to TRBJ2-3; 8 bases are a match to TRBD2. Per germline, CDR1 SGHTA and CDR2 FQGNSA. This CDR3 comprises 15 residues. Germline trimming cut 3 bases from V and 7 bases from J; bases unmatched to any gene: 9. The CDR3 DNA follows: TGTGCCAGCAGCTTTCTAGCGGGTCTCACGAATACGCAGTATTTT. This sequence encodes CASSFLAGLTNTQYF.

The CDR3 reads CASSFIPSQGRGNIQYF. The CDR3 region has the DNA TGTGCCAGCAGCTTTATCCCAAGCCAGGGGCGCGGAAACATTCAGTACTTC. This chain connects TRBV7-9 to TRBJ2-4; maybe TRBD1 (6 bases). In germline, CDR1 is SEHNR, CDR2 FQNEAQ (reference sequence). Trimming took 3 bases from V and 6 from J, leaving 21 bases between them. There are 17 residues in the CDR3.

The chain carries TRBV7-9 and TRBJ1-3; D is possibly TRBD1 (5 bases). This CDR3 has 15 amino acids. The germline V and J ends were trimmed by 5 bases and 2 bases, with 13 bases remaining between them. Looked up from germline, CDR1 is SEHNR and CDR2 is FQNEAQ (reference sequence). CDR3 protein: CASSAQGVTGNTIYF. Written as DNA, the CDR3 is TGTGCCAGCAGCGCCCAGGGCGTAACTGGAAACACCATATATTTT. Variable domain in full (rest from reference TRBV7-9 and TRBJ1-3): DTGVSQNPRHKITKRGQNVTFRCDPISEHNRLYWYRQTLGQGPEFLTYFQNEAQLEKSRLLSDRFSAERPKGSFSTLEIQRTEQGDSAMYLCASSAQGVTGNTIYFGEGSWLTVV.

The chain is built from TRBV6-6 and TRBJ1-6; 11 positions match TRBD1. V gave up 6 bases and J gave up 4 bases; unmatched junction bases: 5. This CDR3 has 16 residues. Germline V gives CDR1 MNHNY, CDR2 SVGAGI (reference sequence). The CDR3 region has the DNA TGTGCCAGCAGGGACAGGGGGCAAGGATATAATTCACCCCTCCACTTT. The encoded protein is CASRDRGQGYNSPLHF.

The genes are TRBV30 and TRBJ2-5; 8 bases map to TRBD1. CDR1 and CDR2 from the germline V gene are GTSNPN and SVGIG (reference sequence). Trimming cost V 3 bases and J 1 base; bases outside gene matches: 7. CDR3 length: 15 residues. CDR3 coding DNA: TGTGCCTGGAGCCCCGGACAGGGAGGCCAAGAGACCCAGTACTTC. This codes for CAWSPGQGGQETQYF.

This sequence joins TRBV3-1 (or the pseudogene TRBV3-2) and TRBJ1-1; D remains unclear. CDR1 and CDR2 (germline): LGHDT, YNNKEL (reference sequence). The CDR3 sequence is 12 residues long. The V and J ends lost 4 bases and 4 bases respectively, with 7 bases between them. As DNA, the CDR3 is TGTGCCAGCAGCCCCGGTCTCACTGAAGCTTTCTTT. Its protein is CASSPGLTEAFF.

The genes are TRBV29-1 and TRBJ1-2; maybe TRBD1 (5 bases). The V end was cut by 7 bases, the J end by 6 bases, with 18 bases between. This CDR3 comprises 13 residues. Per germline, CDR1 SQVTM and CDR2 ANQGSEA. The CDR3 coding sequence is TGCAGCGCTCAAACGGATCTAGGGGATGGCTACACCTTC. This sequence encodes CSAQTDLGDGYTF.

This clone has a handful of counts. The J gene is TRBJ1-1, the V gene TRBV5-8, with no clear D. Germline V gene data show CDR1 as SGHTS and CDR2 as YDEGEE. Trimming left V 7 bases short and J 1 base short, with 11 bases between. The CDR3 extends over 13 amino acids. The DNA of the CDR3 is TGTGCCAGCCTACTGCGGGGGAACACTGAAGCTTTCTTT. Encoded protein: CASLLRGNTEAFF.

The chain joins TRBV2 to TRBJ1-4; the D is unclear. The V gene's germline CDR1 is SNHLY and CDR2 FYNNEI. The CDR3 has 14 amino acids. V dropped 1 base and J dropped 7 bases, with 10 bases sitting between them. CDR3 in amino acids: CASSEDRGGEKLFF. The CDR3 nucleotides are TGTGCCAGCAGTGAAGATCGAGGCGGTGAAAAACTGTTTTTT.

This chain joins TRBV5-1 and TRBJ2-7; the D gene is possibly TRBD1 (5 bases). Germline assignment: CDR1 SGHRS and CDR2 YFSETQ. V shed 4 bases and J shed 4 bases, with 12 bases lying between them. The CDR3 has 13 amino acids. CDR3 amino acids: CASSQMPGYEQYF. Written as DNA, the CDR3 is TGCGCCAGCAGCCAGATGCCAGGGTACGAGCAGTACTTC.

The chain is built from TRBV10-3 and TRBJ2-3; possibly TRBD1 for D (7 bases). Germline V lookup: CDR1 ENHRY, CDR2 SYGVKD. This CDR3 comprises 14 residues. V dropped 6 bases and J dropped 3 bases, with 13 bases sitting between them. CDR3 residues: CAIREGAPTDTQYF. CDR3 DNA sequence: TGTGCCATCAGGGAGGGGGCGCCGACAGATACGCAGTATTTT.

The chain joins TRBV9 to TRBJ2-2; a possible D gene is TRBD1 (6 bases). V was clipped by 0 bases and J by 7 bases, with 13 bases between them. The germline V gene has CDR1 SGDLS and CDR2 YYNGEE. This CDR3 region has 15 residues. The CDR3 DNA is TGTGCCAGCAGCGTAGGGGGACACACGGGCGGGGAGCTGTTTTTT. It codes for CASSVGGHTGGELFF.

The CDR3 region has the DNA TGTGCCACCAGTGATTTTGGGACAGGGGGCGATGAGCAGTTCTTC. Translating it yields CATSDFGTGGDEQFF. The V gene is TRBV24-1, the J gene TRBJ2-1, with 12 positions matching TRBD1. Germline V gives CDR1 KGHDR, CDR2 SFDVKD. The CDR3 length is 15 residues. The junction had 2 bases not matched to a gene; V was cut back by 1 base and J by 8 bases.

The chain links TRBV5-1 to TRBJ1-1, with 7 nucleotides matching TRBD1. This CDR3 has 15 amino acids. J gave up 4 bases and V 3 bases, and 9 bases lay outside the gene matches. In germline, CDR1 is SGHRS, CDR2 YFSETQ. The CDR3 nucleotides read TGCGCCAGCAGCTGGGGGGACAGTCGGGCCACTGAAGCTTTCTTT. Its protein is CASSWGDSRATEAFF.

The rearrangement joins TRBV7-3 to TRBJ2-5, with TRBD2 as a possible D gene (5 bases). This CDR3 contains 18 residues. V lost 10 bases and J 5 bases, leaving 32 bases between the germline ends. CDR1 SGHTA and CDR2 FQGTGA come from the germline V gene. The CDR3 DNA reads TGTGCCAACGAAATAAGAAATACCGGGTCACCGGGCGGGGAGACCCAGTACTTC. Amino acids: CANEIRNTGSPGGETQYF.

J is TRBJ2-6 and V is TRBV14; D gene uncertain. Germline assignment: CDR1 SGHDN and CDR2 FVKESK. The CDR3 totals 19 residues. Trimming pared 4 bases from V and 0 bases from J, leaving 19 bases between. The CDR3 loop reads CASSLFYSSPFSGANVLTF. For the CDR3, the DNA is TGTGCCAGCAGCCTATTTTACAGCTCACCCTTCTCTGGGGCCAACGTCCTGACTTTC.